The 27 T cell receptor beta chains in this list originate from one sample, sequenced in a study of shared clonotypes between healthy human individuals. Sequencing was performed with immunoSEQ multiplex PCR; in TCRdb, only in-frame clones are kept and a portion is missing. The table includes approximately 640,000 clones, 90% detected once. The sequenced material came from memory CD8+ T cells from PBMCs. Subset reported: CD45RO+ cells pooled with CCR7-negative TemRA cells. Receptors were obtained from a man aged 18 to 29 in good health. Some clones in this sample may be carry-over from other donors' samples.

This chain links TRBV7-3 with TRBJ2-5; D is ambiguous. The CDR3 totals 14 residues. V dropped 3 bases and J dropped 4 bases, with 12 bases sitting between them. The germline V gene has CDR1 SGHTA and CDR2 FQGTGA. CDR3 residues: CASSFSPLGETQYF. CDR3 DNA: TGTGCCAGCAGCTTCAGCCCCCTGGGAGAGACCCAGTACTTC.

CDR3 residues: CSVDYGASYEQYF. The CDR3 nucleotides read TGCAGCGTTGACTATGGAGCCTCCTACGAGCAGTACTTC. The chain employs TRBV29-1 and TRBJ2-7; D uncertain. Trimming took off 3 bases at V and 0 bases at J, with 9 bases between the two ends. The CDR3 has 13 amino acids. Germline CDR1 reads SQVTM; CDR2 reads ANQGSEA.

The chain has TRBV7-3 and TRBJ2-1, with TRBD2 matching 9 bases. Looked up from germline, CDR1 is SGHTA and CDR2 is FQGTGA. V was pared by 2 bases and J by 9 bases, with 11 bases of the junction left unmatched. This CDR3 spans 16 amino acids. As DNA, the CDR3 is TGTGCCAGCAGCTTAGTGCGAGGCGGGAGGGCCGCTGAGCAGTTCTTC. It codes for CASSLVRGGRAAEQFF.

This chain uses TRBV27 with TRBJ2-1; D might be TRBD2 (7 bases). The CDR3 length is 14 residues. Per the germline V gene, CDR1 is MNHEY and CDR2 is SMNVEV (reference sequence). Trimming cost V 5 bases and J 9 bases, with 17 bases left between them. CDR3 sequence (DNA): TGTGCCAGCAGTCCAGTGGGGGGGCGGGGTGAGCAGTTCTTC. This codes for CASSPVGGRGEQFF.

The chain recombines TRBV7-9 with TRBJ2-5, with D possibly being TRBD1 or TRBD2 (5 bases each). Germline CDR1 reads SEHNR; CDR2 reads FQNEAQ (reference sequence). The V end lost 2 bases, the J end lost 4 bases, and 11 bases lay between the germline ends. The CDR3 runs 14 residues. CDR3 loop: CASSLSPGRETQYF. In DNA, the CDR3 is TGTGCCAGCAGCTTATCACCAGGGAGAGAGACCCAGTACTTC.

The V and J genes are TRBV19 and TRBJ2-1; the match to TRBD2 covers 9 bases. The CDR3 is made up of 16 amino acids. Germline CDR1 and CDR2: LNHDA and SQIVND (reference sequence). V trimming: 9 bases; J trimming: 10 bases; junction bases outside the gene matches: 19. CDR3 DNA sequence: TGTGCCAGCAGTGGGCTAGCGGGACGGCAGGGGGGGGAGCAGTTCTTC. Encoded protein: CASSGLAGRQGGEQFF. The variable domain in full, with the rest retrieved from reference TRBV19 and TRBJ2-1, is DGGITQSPKYLFRKEGQNVTLSCEQNLNHDAMYWYRQDPGQGLRLIYYSQIVNDFQKGDIAEGYSVSREKKESFPLTVTSAQKNPTAFYLCASSGLAGRQGGEQFFGPGTRLTVL.

The chain links TRBV9 to TRBJ2-6; 7 bases are a match to TRBD2. The J segment lost 0 bases and the V segment lost 4 bases, leaving 13 bases of the junction unmatched. CDR1 is SGDLS and CDR2 is YYNGEE in the germline V gene. This CDR3 comprises 19 residues. In DNA form, the CDR3 reads TGTGCCAGCAGCCCGAGGCCCTGGGAGGGAAGCTCTGGGGCCAACGTCCTGACTTTC. This gives the protein CASSPRPWEGSSGANVLTF.

Comment on this clone: One end of the junction fails to match germline, which may point to a read error. This CDR3 is also generated by other DNA sequences in the sample. The CDR3 DNA reads TGTGCGAGTAGTATAGGAGTCACTGAAGCTTTCTTT. Translating gives CASSIGVTEAFF. The rearrangement uses TRBV19 and TRBJ1-1; no reliable D call. The CDR3 has 12 residues. The germline V gene has CDR1 LNHDA and CDR2 SQIVND (reference sequence).

The rearrangement joins TRBV5-4 to TRBJ2-7, with 7 bases identical to TRBD1. Germline loops: CDR1 SGHNT, CDR2 YYREEE (reference sequence). The CDR3 spans 15 residues. V was clipped by 4 bases and J by 2 bases; unmatched bases: 9. CDR3 sequence: CASSASSQGTYEQYF. The CDR3 DNA follows: TGTGCCAGCAGCGCGTCATCACAGGGGACCTACGAGCAGTACTTC.

The chain couples TRBV12-5 to TRBJ2-1; the D gene is possibly TRBD1 (5 bases). CDR1 LGHNT and CDR2 FRNRAP come from the germline V gene. This CDR3 is built from 18 residues. Between the trimmed V and J ends, which lost 0 bases and 7 bases, there was a span of 22 bases. The CDR3 here is CASGLVMWGGGIGNEQFF. The DNA for the CDR3 is TGTGCTAGTGGTTTGGTAATGTGGGGCGGCGGAATCGGGAATGAGCAGTTCTTC.

This clone occurred once. This chain uses TRBV6-5 with TRBJ2-1, with D uncertain. The CDR3 length is 14 residues. Germline lookup yields CDR1 MNHEY and CDR2 SVGAGI. The V end was cut by 5 bases, the J end by 0 bases, with 8 bases between. In DNA form, the CDR3 reads TGTGCCAGCAGTACATCTAACTCCTACAATGAGCAGTTCTTC. Its translation is CASSTSNSYNEQFF.

The chain recombines TRBV29-1 with TRBJ2-1; D possibly corresponds to TRBD1 (6 bases). Germline CDR1 and CDR2: SQVTM and ANQGSEA. V was pared by 4 bases and J by 5 bases, with 21 bases between. The CDR3 has 16 residues. DNA of the CDR3: TGCAGCGTTGGAGGGGCAACAGGGAACCCCCACAATGAGCAGTTCTTC. This encodes CSVGGATGNPHNEQFF.

This chain joins TRBV7-9 and TRBJ2-5; TRBD1 matches 9 bases. The DNA end favors TRBJ2-7, so the J call may be wrong. Germline CDR1 is SEHNR and CDR2 is FQNEAQ (reference sequence). The CDR3 has 14 residues. The CDR3 is CASSARDRAYEQYF. The CDR3 DNA sequence: TGTGCCAGCAGCGCCCGGGACAGGGCGTACGAGCAGTACTTC.

This rearrangement joins TRBV4-2 to TRBJ2-1; the D is unclear. The V and J ends lost 4 bases and 9 bases respectively, with 13 bases between them. This CDR3 contains 13 residues. Germline lookup yields CDR1 LGHNA and CDR2 YNFKEQ. CDR3 protein: CASSPNTAVEQFF. DNA of the CDR3: TGTGCCAGCAGCCCCAATACGGCGGTTGAGCAGTTCTTC.

The chain recombines TRBV7-9 with TRBJ2-2, with 9 bases aligning to TRBD2. Germline trimming cut 0 bases from V and 8 bases from J; bases unmatched to any gene: 7. CDR1 is SEHNR and CDR2 is FQNEAQ in the germline V gene (reference sequence). The CDR3 extends over 16 amino acids. In nucleotides, the CDR3 is TGTGCCAGCAGCTTAGCGTCTAGCGGGAATCGAGGGGAGCTGTTTTTT. The encoded protein is CASSLASSGNRGELFF.

This clone was seen a handful of times. This rearrangement joins TRBV10-3 to TRBJ1-1, with D unresolved. Per germline, CDR1 ENHRY and CDR2 SYGVKD. The V end lost 3 bases, the J end lost 5 bases, and 7 bases lay between the germline ends. CDR3 size: 12 residues. The CDR3 DNA reads TGTGCCATCAGTGATCTTGCGACTGAAGCTTTCTTT. This translates into CAISDLATEAFF.

V usage is TRBV5-5 and J usage is TRBJ2-1; maybe TRBD2 (6 bases). The CDR3 loop spans 15 amino acids. With 5 bases removed from V and 6 bases from J, the gap between germline ends came to 18 bases. Germline assignment: CDR1 SGHKS and CDR2 YYEKEE (reference sequence). CDR3 in DNA: TGTGCCAGCAGGGGGCTCCGGGAGTACTTCAATGAGCAGTTCTTC. Protein: CASRGLREYFNEQFF.

As to this clone: A clone one base away is much larger, so this may be a read error. Other DNA sequences in the sample encode the same CDR3. This rearrangement joins TRBV6-4 to TRBJ2-3; 10 nucleotides match TRBD2. Germline-derived CDR1 and CDR2 are MRHNA and SNTAGT. The CDR3 runs 15 residues. The V segment lost 3 bases and the J segment 1 base; nucleotides outside the gene matches: 1. The CDR3 bases are TGTGCCAGCAGTGAGGGGACTAGCGGCACAGATACGCAGTATTTT. This encodes CASSEGTSGTDTQYF.

The J gene is TRBJ1-5, the V gene TRBV19; TRBD1 aligns across 9 bases. The germline V gene has CDR1 LNHDA and CDR2 SQIVND (reference sequence). V was pared by 1 base and J by 0 bases, with 10 bases of the junction left unmatched. CDR3 length: 19 residues. The CDR3 bases are TGTGCCAGTAGTATAGTTCCCTGGGGGACAGGGCCTAGCAATCAGCCCCAGCATTTT. This gives the protein CASSIVPWGTGPSNQPQHF.

As DNA, the CDR3 is TGTGCCAGCAGCTTACTTGGTCACGAGGCCGGGGAGCTGTTTTTT. Its translation is CASSLLGHEAGELFF. This chain joins TRBV7-9 and TRBJ2-2; D call uncertain. CDR3 size: 15 residues. The V gene's germline CDR1 is SEHNR and CDR2 FQNEAQ (reference sequence). The germline V and J ends were trimmed by 2 bases and 6 bases, with 13 bases remaining between them.

In DNA form, the CDR3 reads TGTGCCAGCAGTTACCGGGACAGAAACACTGAAGCTTTCTTT. As protein: CASSYRDRNTEAFF. This chain uses TRBV27 with TRBJ1-1; 7 nucleotides align to TRBD1. The CDR3 sequence is 14 residues long. CDR1 is MNHEY, CDR2 SMNVEV, per germline (reference sequence). The trim removed 4 bases at V and 2 bases at J, leaving 4 bases unmatched.

The rearrangement joins TRBV7-9 to TRBJ2-6; D gene ambiguous. CDR3 length: 12 amino acids. V gave up 3 bases and J gave up 3 bases, with 0 bases separating them. Germline CDR1 is SEHNR and CDR2 is FQNEAQ (reference sequence). The CDR3 DNA follows: TGTGCCAGCAGCTTTGGGGCCAACGTCCTGACTTTC. Protein: CASSFGANVLTF.

The chain employs TRBV28 and TRBJ2-7; 12 bases are shared with TRBD1. The ends lost 7 bases at V and 0 bases at J; junction bases unmatched: 19. CDR1 is MDHEN, CDR2 SYDVKM, per germline. The CDR3 runs 20 residues. The CDR3 sequence is CASTIPRDRGLWDSSYEQYF. Written as DNA, the CDR3 is TGTGCCAGCACCATTCCCCGGGACAGGGGGCTCTGGGACAGCTCCTACGAGCAGTACTTC.

The chain is built from TRBV13 and TRBJ2-5; possibly TRBD2 for D (5 bases). V lost 5 bases to trimming and J lost 4 bases, with 14 bases between them. In germline, CDR1 is PRHDT, CDR2 FYEKMQ (reference sequence). The CDR3 spans 14 residues. The CDR3 nucleotides are TGTGCCAGCAGCGGGATCCCGGGGAGAGAGACCCAGTACTTC. Translated, it gives CASSGIPGRETQYF.

V gene TRBV27 combines with J gene TRBJ2-1; D possibly corresponds to TRBD2 (5 bases). V was pared by 5 bases and J by 2 bases, with 7 bases between. The CDR3 totals 13 residues. CDR1 is MNHEY and CDR2 is SMNVEV in the germline V gene (reference sequence). The CDR3 bases are TGTGCCAGCAGTCCCGGGGCCTACAATGAGCAGTTCTTC. This sequence encodes CASSPGAYNEQFF.

The chain recombines TRBV6-6 with TRBJ1-4, with TRBD1 as a possible D gene (5 bases). The CDR3 length is 16 residues. CDR1 is MNHNY, CDR2 SVGAGI, per germline (reference sequence). Trimming removed 2 bases at V and 0 bases at J, with 10 bases between. The DNA for the CDR3 is TGTGCCAGCAGTTACCGGGACTTCGCAACTAATGAAAAACTGTTTTTT. Encoded protein: CASSYRDFATNEKLFF.

In DNA form, the CDR3 reads TGTGCCAGCAGCTTAGATCATAGGGGAGGGCCGTTCAGTGAGCAGTTCTTC. It codes for CASSLDHRGGPFSEQFF. The chain links TRBV11-2 to TRBJ2-1; 7 positions match TRBD2. The J segment lost 9 bases and the V segment lost 0 bases, leaving 14 bases of the junction unmatched. Germline CDR1 and CDR2: SGHAT and FQNNGV. The CDR3 is 17 residues long.